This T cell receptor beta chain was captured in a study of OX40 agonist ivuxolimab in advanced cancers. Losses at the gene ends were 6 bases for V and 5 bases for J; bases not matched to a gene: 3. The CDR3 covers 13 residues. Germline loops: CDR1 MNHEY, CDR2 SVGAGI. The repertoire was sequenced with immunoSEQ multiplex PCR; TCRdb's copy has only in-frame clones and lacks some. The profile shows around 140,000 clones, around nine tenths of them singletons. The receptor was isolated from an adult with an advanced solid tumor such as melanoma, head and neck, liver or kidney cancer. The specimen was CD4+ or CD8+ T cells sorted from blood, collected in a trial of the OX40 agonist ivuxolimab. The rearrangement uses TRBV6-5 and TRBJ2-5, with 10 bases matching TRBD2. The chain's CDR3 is CASRLAGRETQYF. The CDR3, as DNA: TGTGCCAGCAGACTAGCGGGAAGGGAGACCCAGTACTTC.